The rows below give T cell receptor beta chains drawn from one sample of a study of T cells in Graves' hyperthyroidism and ophthalmopathy. TCRdb re-analysed the multiplex PCR reads in MiXCR, keeping a single row per CDR3 protein. The table includes a few hundred thousand distinct CDR3 sequences, approximately 14% detected once. Source material: blood. The receptors stem from a woman under 30 with Graves' hyperthyroidism. CDR3s include the opening cysteine and the closing phenylalanine or tryptophan. The D gene is left open where the match is weak. Clone size appears in some rows only: once, few, many, or a class for an expanded clone.

j_gene | len | v_gene | d_gene | abundance | CDR3aa | CDR3nt
TRBJ1-2 | 18 | TRBV2 | TRBD1 | many | CASRPPQTLDRGSYGYTF | TGTGCCAGCAGACCTCCCCAAACTTTAGACAGGGGTAGCTATGGCTACACCTTC
TRBJ2-7 | 14 | TRBV7-6 | NA | NA | CASSSRGTSYEQYF | TGTGCCAGCAGCTCCCGAGGGACCTCCTACGAGCAGTACTTC
TRBJ2-1 | 15 | TRBV20-1 | NA | NA | CSASLLEYSYNEQFF | TGCAGTGCTAGCCTTTTGGAGTACTCCTACAATGAGCAGTTCTTC
TRBJ1-4 | 14 | TRBV7-9 | NA | NA | CASSLGGTDEKLFF | TGTGCCAGCAGCTTAGGGGGGACGGATGAAAAACTGTTTTTT
TRBJ1-2 | 13 | TRBV7-6 | NA | few | CASSAALRDGYTF | TGTGCCAGCAGCGCTGCCTTAAGGGATGGCTACACCTTC
TRBJ2-2 | 16 | TRBV12-3/TRBV12-4 | TRBD2 | many | CASSFPEREGNGELFF | TGTGCCAGCAGTTTCCCCGAGCGGGAGGGGAACGGGGAGCTGTTTTTT
TRBJ2-2 | 18 | TRBV7-9 | TRBD2 | many | CASSPWASGDSNTGELFF | TGTGCCAGCAGCCCTTGGGCTAGCGGAGACTCGAACACCGGGGAGCTGTTTTTT
TRBJ2-5 | 16 | TRBV5-1 | TRBD2 | many | CASSPRLAGVQETQYF | TGCGCCAGCAGCCCTAGACTAGCGGGGGTCCAAGAGACCCAGTACTTC
TRBJ2-3 | 17 | TRBV19 | TRBD2 | NA | CASSIGWGTTSTDTQYF | TGTGCCAGTAGTATAGGGTGGGGGACTACTAGCACAGATACGCAGTATTTT
TRBJ1-5 | 14 | TRBV30 | TRBD1 | few | CAWSAGGGLQPQHF | TGTGCCTGGAGTGCGGGAGGGGGCTTGCAGCCCCAGCATTTT
TRBJ1-3 | 13 | TRBV4-1 | NA | NA | CASSQHGGNTIYF | TGCGCCAGCAGCCAACACGGGGGAAACACCATATATTTT
TRBJ1-5 | 15 | TRBV6-5 | NA | NA | CASSYSKGANQPQHF | TGTGCCAGCAGTTACTCAAAAGGGGCCAATCAGCCCCAGCATTTT
TRBJ2-3 | 16 | TRBV2 | TRBD2 | many | CASSGGLAGLTDTQYF | TGTGCCAGCAGTGGGGGCCTAGCGGGACTCACAGATACGCAGTATTTT
TRBJ2-5 | 16 | TRBV10-3 | TRBD2 | many | CAISALGLALRETQYF | TGTGCCATCAGTGCCCTGGGACTAGCCCTTCGAGAGACCCAGTACTTC
TRBJ1-2 | 12 | TRBV6-5 | NA | NA | CASSYGAEGYTF | TGTGCCAGCAGTTACGGGGCGGAGGGCTACACCTTC
TRBJ1-5 | 19 | TRBV12-3/TRBV12-4 | NA | many | CASSPSQWTEQTADQPQHF | TGTGCCAGCAGTCCCTCACAGTGGACAGAACAAACAGCGGATCAGCCCCAGCATTTT
TRBJ1-2 | 15 | TRBV12-3/TRBV12-4 | TRBD1 | NA | CASSSSGQGVDGYTF | TGTGCCAGCAGTTCCTCGGGACAGGGGGTAGATGGCTACACCTTC
TRBJ2-2 | 17 | TRBV7-8 | TRBD2 | NA | CASSLGTSGRGTGELFF | TGTGCCAGCAGCTTGGGGACTAGCGGGAGGGGCACCGGGGAGCTGTTTTTT
TRBJ1-3 | 13 | TRBV28 | NA | NA | CASSLIARNTIYF | TGTGCCAGCAGTTTAATCGCCAGAAACACCATATATTTT
TRBJ2-6 | 14 | TRBV6-1 | NA | many | CASTLTGTGNVLTF | TGTGCCAGCACCCTAACGGGTACAGGGAACGTCCTGACTTTC
TRBJ2-4 | 13 | TRBV6-1 | NA | NA | CASISGQQNIQYF | TGTGCCAGCATAAGTGGACAGCAAAACATTCAGTACTTC
TRBJ2-3 | 15 | TRBV2 | TRBD1 | once | CASQDRGRLPDTQYF | TGTGCCAGCCAGGACAGGGGGCGACTTCCAGATACGCAGTATTTT
TRBJ2-1 | 20 | TRBV5-1 | TRBD2 | NA | CASSPRSWPSGRRAYNEQFF | TGCGCCAGCAGCCCCAGATCGTGGCCTAGCGGGAGGAGGGCCTACAATGAGCAGTTCTTC
TRBJ2-3 | 15 | TRBV7-3 | TRBD2 | NA | CASSTPLAGSDTQYF | TGTGCCAGCAGCACGCCACTAGCGGGGTCAGATACGCAGTATTTT
TRBJ2-7 | 14 | TRBV20-1 | NA | NA | CSARATRKSYEQYF | TGCAGTGCTAGAGCAACCCGGAAATCCTACGAGCAGTACTTC
TRBJ1-4 | 14 | TRBV7-2 | NA | few | CASSFGRANEKLFF | TGTGCCAGCAGCTTTGGGCGGGCTAATGAAAAACTGTTTTTT
TRBJ1-5 | 15 | TRBV12-3/TRBV12-4 | TRBD1 | many | CASTPSGQGNQPQHF | TGTGCCAGCACCCCAAGCGGACAGGGCAATCAGCCCCAGCATTTT
TRBJ2-1 | 16 | TRBV28 | NA | many | CASSLVSSDNYNEQFF | TGTGCCAGCAGTTTAGTGTCCAGCGACAACTACAATGAGCAGTTCTTC
TRBJ2-1 | 18 | TRBV7-9 | TRBD2 | few | CASSLAGGRAVPQYEQFF | TGTGCCAGCAGCTTAGCCGGCGGGAGGGCGGTACCGCAATATGAGCAGTTCTTC
TRBJ1-6 | 13 | TRBV6-5 | NA | many | CASTQGKDSPLHF | TGTGCCAGCACGCAGGGGAAAGATTCACCCCTCCACTTT
TRBJ2-5 | 15 | TRBV7-9 | NA | many | CASSYTPGGQETQYF | TGTGCCAGCAGCTATACCCCGGGTGGCCAAGAGACCCAGTACTTC
TRBJ1-2 | 15 | TRBV6-1 | NA | many | CASSEVWSGNYGYTF | TGTGCCAGCAGTGAAGTCTGGTCGGGGAACTATGGCTACACCTTC
TRBJ2-5 | 14 | TRBV11-2 | NA | many | CASSPIQGQETQYF | TGTGCCAGCAGTCCGATACAGGGACAAGAGACCCAGTACTTC
TRBJ1-1 | 14 | TRBV20-1 | NA | few | CSARGGQENTEAFF | TGCAGTGCTAGGGGGGGACAAGAGAACACTGAAGCTTTCTTT
TRBJ2-1 | 15 | TRBV11-3 | NA | NA | CASSARLGHTAVEFF | TGTGCCAGCAGCGCCCGCCTGGGACACACGGCCGTTGAGTTCTTC
TRBJ2-4 | 15 | TRBV20-1 | TRBD1 | many | CSARRDRVAKNIQYF | TGCAGTGCTAGACGGGACAGAGTAGCCAAAAACATTCAGTACTTC
TRBJ2-5 | 13 | TRBV5-1 | TRBD2 | few | CASKLAGAETQYF | TGCGCCAGCAAACTAGCGGGAGCAGAGACCCAGTACTTC
TRBJ1-1 | 13 | TRBV9 | TRBD1 | NA | CASSAGTARGAFF | TGTGCCAGCAGCGCTGGGACAGCCCGGGGAGCTTTCTTT
TRBJ1-1 | 11 | TRBV30 | NA | many | CAWNLNTEAFF | TGTGCCTGGAATCTGAACACTGAAGCTTTCTTT
TRBJ2-5 | 15 | TRBV20-1 | TRBD2 | few | CSASSGRAGGETQYF | TGCAGTGCTTCTAGCGGGAGGGCCGGTGGAGAGACCCAGTACTTC
TRBJ2-2 | 15 | TRBV11-2 | TRBD2 | many | CASSSTSGNTGELFF | TGTGCCAGCAGCTCAACTAGCGGGAATACCGGGGAGCTGTTTTTT
TRBJ2-7 | 15 | TRBV2 | TRBD2 | many | CASSLLGTSGYEQYF | TGTGCCAGCAGCTTACTCGGGACTAGCGGATACGAGCAGTACTTC
TRBJ2-7 | 15 | TRBV19 | TRBD2 | many | CASSIGPSGSYEQYF | TGTGCCAGTAGTATCGGTCCTAGCGGGAGTTACGAGCAGTACTTC
TRBJ2-3 | 14 | TRBV20-1 | TRBD2 | many | CSAYSGRGTDTQYF | TGCAGTGCTTATAGCGGGAGGGGCACAGATACGCAGTATTTT
TRBJ2-3 | 15 | TRBV7-2 | TRBD2 | few | CASSLIVAGADTQYF | TGTGCCAGCAGCCTCATAGTTGCGGGGGCAGATACGCAGTATTTT
TRBJ2-1 | 19 | TRBV24-1 | TRBD2 | many | CATSDPGLAGGSSYNEQFF | TGTGCCACCAGTGACCCGGGACTAGCGGGAGGGAGCTCCTACAATGAGCAGTTCTTC
TRBJ2-3 | 14 | TRBV24-1 | TRBD1 | NA | CATSDPNRGNTQYF | TGTGCCACCAGTGACCCCAACAGGGGAAATACGCAGTATTTT
TRBJ1-2 | 14 | TRBV5-1 | NA | NA | CASSLDFTTYGYTF | TGCGCCAGCAGCTTAGACTTCACCACCTATGGCTACACCTTC
TRBJ2-7 | 12 | TRBV25-1 | NA | NA | CASSRTTYEQYF | TGTGCCAGCAGTCGGACAACCTACGAGCAGTACTTC
TRBJ1-1 | 12 | TRBV30 | NA | NA | CAWSYSGGKAFF | TGTGCCTGGAGTTACTCGGGGGGCAAAGCTTTCTTT
TRBJ1-5 | 15 | TRBV20-1 | NA | NA | CSASGGQFSNQPQHF | TGCAGTGCTAGCGGCGGGCAGTTTAGCAATCAGCCCCAGCATTTT
TRBJ1-1 | 19 | TRBV15 | TRBD1 | few | CATSSWDRDRWLRNTEAFF | TGTGCCACCAGCAGTTGGGACCGGGACAGGTGGTTGAGGAACACTGAAGCTTTCTTT
TRBJ2-5 | 13 | TRBV19 | TRBD2 | NA | CASSGTNQETQYF | TGTGCCAGTAGTGGGACTAATCAAGAGACCCAGTACTTC
TRBJ1-2 | 15 | TRBV19 | NA | many | CASTLPGITARGYTF | TGTGCCAGTACCCTACCGGGGATTACGGCCCGAGGCTACACCTTC